These T cell receptor beta chains were read from a single sample in a study of beta chain features in type 1 diabetes. The table came from immunoSEQ multiplex PCR; TCRdb's copy has only in-frame clones and leaves some out. The sample consists of 430,000 or so clones, about an eighth of them appearing once. The sample consisted of naive CD4+ T cells from blood. Receptors originate from a woman between 18 and 30 years old in good health. CDR3s include the opening cysteine and the closing phenylalanine or tryptophan. Each record gives: clone size, D gene, V gene, J gene, CDR3 length, CDR3 DNA, CDR3 protein. D genes are given only for firm matches. Where a row states a size, it is once, few, many or the class of an expanded clone; other rows omit it.

abundance: NA
d_gene: NA
v_gene: TRBV7-9
j_gene: TRBJ2-5
len: 17
CDR3nt: TGTGCCAGCAGCACGGCTACCGGGACCCAAACAGGGGAGACCCAGTACTTC
CDR3aa: CASSTATGTQTGETQYF

abundance: NA
d_gene: TRBD1
v_gene: TRBV7-9
j_gene: TRBJ2-3
len: 16
CDR3nt: TGTGCCAGCAGCCTAAACAGGGGGCTATTTGCAGATACGCAGTATTTT
CDR3aa: CASSLNRGLFADTQYF

abundance: NA
d_gene: TRBD1
v_gene: TRBV18
j_gene: TRBJ2-7
len: 16
CDR3nt: TGTGCCAGCTCACCACCGACAGGGCGAAGCTCCTACGAGCAGTACTTC
CDR3aa: CASSPPTGRSSYEQYF

abundance: many
d_gene: NA
v_gene: TRBV29-1
j_gene: TRBJ2-3
len: 15
CDR3nt: TGCAGCGTTGACCTGAACATGGTTAGCACAGATACGCAGTATTTT
CDR3aa: CSVDLNMVSTDTQYF

abundance: few
d_gene: TRBD2
v_gene: TRBV15
j_gene: TRBJ2-3
len: 17
CDR3nt: TGTGCCACCAGCAGAGCAAACGTACTAGCGGGGCGTGATACGCAGTATTTT
CDR3aa: CATSRANVLAGRDTQYF

abundance: many
d_gene: NA
v_gene: TRBV29-1
j_gene: TRBJ1-1
len: 12
CDR3nt: TGCAGCTACAGGAAATCCAACACTGAAGCTTTCTTT
CDR3aa: CSYRKSNTEAFF

abundance: few
d_gene: TRBD1
v_gene: TRBV9
j_gene: TRBJ2-3
len: 14
CDR3nt: TGTGCCAGCAGCGGCCCAGGGGGCATAGATACGCAGTATTTT
CDR3aa: CASSGPGGIDTQYF

abundance: few
d_gene: NA
v_gene: TRBV7-2
j_gene: TRBJ1-6
len: 14
CDR3nt: TGTGCCAGCACCGATGGGGTCGGTAATTCACCCCTCCACTTT
CDR3aa: CASTDGVGNSPLHF

abundance: few
d_gene: NA
v_gene: TRBV7-6
j_gene: TRBJ2-7
len: 15
CDR3nt: TGTGCCAGCAGCTTAGAACAGGCCGGCGAATACGAGCAGTACTTC
CDR3aa: CASSLEQAGEYEQYF

abundance: NA
d_gene: TRBD1
v_gene: TRBV10-3
j_gene: TRBJ2-1
len: 16
CDR3nt: TGTGCCATCAGTGAGAGACCAGGACAGGGTCGCGATGAGCAGTTCTTC
CDR3aa: CAISERPGQGRDEQFF

abundance: NA
d_gene: NA
v_gene: TRBV7-9
j_gene: TRBJ1-6
len: 14
CDR3nt: TGTGCCAGCAGCTTAATGACAGTCAATTCACCCCTCCACTTT
CDR3aa: CASSLMTVNSPLHF

abundance: NA
d_gene: TRBD2
v_gene: TRBV4-3
j_gene: TRBJ2-4
len: 19
CDR3nt: TGCGCCAGCAGCCAAGATCGGAGACTAGCGGGGCTAGCCAAAAACATTCAGTACTTC
CDR3aa: CASSQDRRLAGLAKNIQYF

abundance: NA
d_gene: NA
v_gene: TRBV18
j_gene: TRBJ2-3
len: 11
CDR3nt: TGTGCCAGCGGATTGGCGGATACGCAGTATTTT
CDR3aa: CASGLADTQYF

abundance: NA
d_gene: NA
v_gene: TRBV12-5
j_gene: TRBJ2-6
len: 14
CDR3nt: TGTGCTAGTGGCCCCCCCGACGGGGCCAACGTCCTGACTTTC
CDR3aa: CASGPPDGANVLTF

abundance: few
d_gene: NA
v_gene: TRBV5-1
j_gene: TRBJ2-1
len: 16
CDR3nt: TGCGCCAGCAGCTTGAGAACGGGAAGCTCCTACAATGAGCAGTTCTTC
CDR3aa: CASSLRTGSSYNEQFF

abundance: NA
d_gene: NA
v_gene: TRBV6-1
j_gene: TRBJ2-7
len: 12
CDR3nt: TGTGCCACACAGACGTACTCCTACGAGCAGTACTTC
CDR3aa: CATQTYSYEQYF

abundance: NA
d_gene: NA
v_gene: TRBV7-2
j_gene: TRBJ2-5
len: 13
CDR3nt: TGTGCCAGCAGCCCGGGCCAAGCGGAGACCCAGTACTTC
CDR3aa: CASSPGQAETQYF

abundance: few
d_gene: NA
v_gene: TRBV13
j_gene: TRBJ2-6
len: 16
CDR3nt: TGTGCCAGCAGCTTCTACGGGACGACCGGGGCCAACGTCCTGACTTTC
CDR3aa: CASSFYGTTGANVLTF

abundance: few
d_gene: NA
v_gene: TRBV11-2
j_gene: TRBJ2-5
len: 14
CDR3nt: TGTGCCAGCAGCTTTCCCCACCCGGTGGAGACCCAGTACTTC
CDR3aa: CASSFPHPVETQYF

abundance: few
d_gene: NA
v_gene: TRBV27
j_gene: TRBJ2-3
len: 15
CDR3nt: TGTGCCAGCAGCCGGAACAGGGATTCGATAGATACGCAGTATTTT
CDR3aa: CASSRNRDSIDTQYF

abundance: few
d_gene: NA
v_gene: TRBV4-3
j_gene: TRBJ1-1
len: 19
CDR3nt: TGCGCCAGCAGCCAAGCTCCTCCAATCGGTGGACGGGCGAACACTGAAGCTTTCTTT
CDR3aa: CASSQAPPIGGRANTEAFF

abundance: NA
d_gene: NA
v_gene: TRBV6-1
j_gene: TRBJ1-5
len: 15
CDR3nt: TGTGCCAGCGGACGGATTCTGAATAGCAATCAGCCCCAGCATTTT
CDR3aa: CASGRILNSNQPQHF

abundance: NA
d_gene: NA
v_gene: TRBV7-7
j_gene: TRBJ2-6
len: 13
CDR3nt: TGTGCTAGCAGCCCCCTTGGGGCCAACGTCCTGACTTTT
CDR3aa: CASSPLGANVLTF

abundance: NA
d_gene: TRBD1
v_gene: TRBV9
j_gene: TRBJ2-3
len: 16
CDR3nt: TGTGCCAGCAGCGCCTTGACAGGGGCCCTCACAGATACGCAGTATTTT
CDR3aa: CASSALTGALTDTQYF

abundance: NA
d_gene: TRBD1
v_gene: TRBV7-3
j_gene: TRBJ2-3
len: 16
CDR3nt: TGTGCCAGCAGCGTGGGGGACAGAATTAGCACAGATACGCAGTATTTT
CDR3aa: CASSVGDRISTDTQYF

abundance: few
d_gene: TRBD1
v_gene: TRBV6-5
j_gene: TRBJ1-1
len: 11
CDR3nt: TGTGCCAGCAGTCACAGGGGGGAAGCTTTCTTT
CDR3aa: CASSHRGEAFF

abundance: few
d_gene: TRBD2
v_gene: TRBV14
j_gene: TRBJ2-3
len: 14
CDR3nt: TGTGCCAGCAGGTTATCCGCAGCGGGGACTACGCAGTATTTT
CDR3aa: CASRLSAAGTTQYF

abundance: few
d_gene: TRBD1
v_gene: TRBV4-1
j_gene: TRBJ1-2
len: 18
CDR3nt: TGCGCCAGCAGCCAACCGGGACAGGGGATAAAATCTAACTATGGCTACACCTTC
CDR3aa: CASSQPGQGIKSNYGYTF

abundance: few
d_gene: NA
v_gene: TRBV25-1
j_gene: TRBJ2-7
len: 14
CDR3nt: TGTGCCAGCAGTTCACATACCCGCTTCTACGAGCAGTACTTC
CDR3aa: CASSSHTRFYEQYF

abundance: NA
d_gene: NA
v_gene: TRBV29-1
j_gene: TRBJ2-1
len: 15
CDR3nt: TGCAGCGTTGTTCCTCAATTCCAGGGGAGGAATGAGCAGTTCTTC
CDR3aa: CSVVPQFQGRNEQFF

abundance: few
d_gene: NA
v_gene: TRBV7-7
j_gene: TRBJ2-1
len: 13
CDR3nt: TGTGCCAGCAGCCCATCCCAGGGGAATGAGCAGTTCTTC
CDR3aa: CASSPSQGNEQFF

abundance: NA
d_gene: TRBD2
v_gene: TRBV30
j_gene: TRBJ2-5
len: 14
CDR3nt: TGTGCCTGGTTACGGACTAGGACTTGGGAGACCCAGTACTTC
CDR3aa: CAWLRTRTWETQYF

abundance: few
d_gene: TRBD1
v_gene: TRBV7-9
j_gene: TRBJ2-1
len: 18
CDR3nt: TGTGCCAGCAGCTCGCCCAAACCCGGGGGACAGGCCTACAATGAGCAGTTCTTC
CDR3aa: CASSSPKPGGQAYNEQFF

abundance: few
d_gene: TRBD2
v_gene: TRBV9
j_gene: TRBJ2-7
len: 16
CDR3nt: TGTGCCAGCAGCGTAACTAGCGGGGGGAGCTCCTACGAGCAGTACTTC
CDR3aa: CASSVTSGGSSYEQYF

abundance: few
d_gene: TRBD2
v_gene: TRBV6-5
j_gene: TRBJ2-5
len: 13
CDR3nt: TGTGCCAGCAGAGGACTAGGATGGGAGACCCAGTACTTC
CDR3aa: CASRGLGWETQYF

abundance: few
d_gene: NA
v_gene: TRBV11-1
j_gene: TRBJ2-1
len: 14
CDR3nt: TGTGCCAGCAGCTTAGGGCTGTCCTACAATGAGCAGTTCTTC
CDR3aa: CASSLGLSYNEQFF

abundance: NA
d_gene: NA
v_gene: TRBV9
j_gene: TRBJ2-5
len: 14
CDR3nt: TGTGCCAGCAGCGGAGACTCCTATCAAGAGACCCAGTACTTC
CDR3aa: CASSGDSYQETQYF

abundance: few
d_gene: TRBD2
v_gene: TRBV6-1
j_gene: TRBJ2-4
len: 14
CDR3nt: TGTGCCAGTACCCTCGGGGGAGGGGAAAACATTCAGTACTTC
CDR3aa: CASTLGGGENIQYF

abundance: once
d_gene: NA
v_gene: TRBV7-2
j_gene: TRBJ1-1
len: 13
CDR3nt: TGTGCCAGCAGTAACCAGATGAACACTGAAGCTTTCTTT
CDR3aa: CASSNQMNTEAFF

abundance: few
d_gene: NA
v_gene: TRBV28
j_gene: TRBJ2-6
len: 15
CDR3nt: TGTGCCAGCAGTTTCTTCGACTCTGGGGCCAACGTCCTGACTTTC
CDR3aa: CASSFFDSGANVLTF

abundance: NA
d_gene: NA
v_gene: TRBV7-3
j_gene: TRBJ2-3
len: 14
CDR3nt: TGTGCCAGCAGCAGATCTAGTGGGGCAGATACGCAGTATTTT
CDR3aa: CASSRSSGADTQYF